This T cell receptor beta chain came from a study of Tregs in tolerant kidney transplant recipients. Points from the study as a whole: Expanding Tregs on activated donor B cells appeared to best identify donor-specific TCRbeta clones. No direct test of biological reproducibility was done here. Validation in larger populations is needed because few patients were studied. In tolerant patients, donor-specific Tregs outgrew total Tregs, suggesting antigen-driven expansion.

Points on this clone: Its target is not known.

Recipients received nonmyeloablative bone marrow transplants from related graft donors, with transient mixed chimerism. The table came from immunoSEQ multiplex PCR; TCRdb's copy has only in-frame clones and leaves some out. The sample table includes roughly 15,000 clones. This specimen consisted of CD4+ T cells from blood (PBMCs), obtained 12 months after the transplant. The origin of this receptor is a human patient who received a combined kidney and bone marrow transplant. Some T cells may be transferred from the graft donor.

Incomplete CDR3 DNA: TGTGCCACCAATCGTGCGGGTTCGAACACCGGGGAG. Protein sequence: CATNRAGSNTGE. The complete CDR3 protein is CATNRAGSNTGELFF. V usage is TRBV7-2 and J usage is TRBJ2-2; D possibly corresponds to TRBD2 (5 bases). The read terminates 3 residues ahead of where the CDR3 ends, so the germline J gene completes it. Looked up from germline, CDR1 is SGHTA and CDR2 is FQGNSA. The CDR3 extends over 15 amino acids. V was cut by 10 bases and J by 0 bases, with 15 bases left in between.